This passage covers 15 T cell receptor beta chains from one sample sequenced in a study of OX40 agonist ivuxolimab in advanced cancers. Using immunoSEQ multiplex PCR, the repertoire was profiled, and TCRdb retains in-frame clones only, with some absent. The sample contains about 80,000 clones, around 85% of which appear only once. The input for sequencing was CD4+ or CD8+ T cells sorted from blood, taken in a trial of the OX40 agonist ivuxolimab. The receptor set was obtained from an adult with an advanced solid tumor such as melanoma, head and neck, liver or kidney cancer.

The chain couples TRBV19 to TRBJ2-3; 10 positions match TRBD2. This CDR3 is built from 16 residues. The trim removed 3 bases at V and 1 base at J, leaving 4 bases unmatched. Looked up from germline, CDR1 is LNHDA and CDR2 is SQIVND (reference sequence). CDR3 residues: CASSILTSGGTDTQYF. DNA of the CDR3: TGTGCCAGTAGTATCCTTACTAGCGGGGGCACAGATACGCAGTATTTT.

V is TRBV7-8 and J is TRBJ2-7, with a tentative D call TRBD1 (6 bases). From germline, CDR1 is SGHVS and CDR2 FQNEAQ. The V end lost 3 bases, the J end lost 0 bases, and 9 bases lay between the germline ends. The length of the CDR3 is 14 residues. The CDR3 loop reads CASSLDRYSYEQYF. DNA for the CDR3: TGTGCCAGCAGCTTGGACAGATACTCCTACGAGCAGTACTTC.

The chain joins TRBV5-1 to TRBJ2-5, with D unresolved. V was trimmed by 1 base and J by 4 bases, leaving 11 bases between them. From germline, CDR1 is SGHRS and CDR2 YFSETQ. This CDR3 is built from 14 residues. In DNA form, the CDR3 reads TGCGCCAGCAGCTTGTCGACGAGGCGAGAGACCCAGTACTTC. Translating it yields CASSLSTRRETQYF. Complete variable domain (other parts from reference TRBV5-1 and TRBJ2-5): KAGVTQTPRYLIKTRGQQVTLSCSPISGHRSVSWYQQTPGQGLQFLFEYFSETQRNKGNFPGRFSGRQFSNSRSEMNVSTLELGDSALYLCASSLSTRRETQYFGPGTRLLVL.

The rearrangement joins TRBV9 to TRBJ1-1; D is undetermined. V lost 0 bases to trimming and J lost 0 bases, with 3 bases between them. The CDR3 extends over 13 amino acids. Germline V gives CDR1 SGDLS, CDR2 YYNGEE. The CDR3 bases are TGTGCCAGCAGCGTAGCCGTGAACACTGAAGCTTTCTTT. Translation: CASSVAVNTEAFF.

This chain uses TRBV28 with TRBJ1-5; D remains unclear. CDR3 length: 12 amino acids. Trimming took 7 bases from V and 4 from J, leaving 8 bases between them. Germline V gene lookup returns CDR1 MDHEN and CDR2 SYDVKM. CDR3 sequence: CASTFSNQPQHF. The CDR3 coding sequence is TGTGCCAGCACTTTCAGTAATCAGCCCCAGCATTTT.

The chain links TRBV10-2 to TRBJ2-3; D tentatively fits TRBD1 or TRBD2 (5 bases each). Germline V gene data show CDR1 as WSHSY and CDR2 as SAAADI. Trimming pared 5 bases from V and 1 base from J, leaving 13 bases between. This CDR3 spans 15 amino acids. CDR3 protein: CASSFEGLGTDTQYF. The DNA for the CDR3 is TGCGCCAGCAGTTTCGAGGGGTTGGGCACAGATACGCAGTATTTT.

This chain joins TRBV18 and TRBJ1-4; D might be TRBD1 (5 bases). V lost 5 bases, J lost 0 bases, and 13 bases lay in between. The CDR3 totals 16 residues. Per the germline V gene, CDR1 is KGHSH and CDR2 is LQKENI. CDR3 in amino acids: CASSAGTLSTNEKLFF. The CDR3 bases are TGTGCCAGCTCAGCCGGGACGCTCTCAACTAATGAAAAACTGTTTTTT.

The gene calls are TRBV9 and TRBJ1-2; the D is unclear. V lost 0 bases to trimming and J lost 5 bases, with 11 bases between them. This CDR3 region has 14 residues. Per germline, CDR1 SGDLS and CDR2 YYNGEE. The CDR3 DNA follows: TGTGCCAGCAGCGTAGATGGCCGAGGGTATGGCTACACCTTC. It yields the protein CASSVDGRGYGYTF.

The chain joins TRBV15 to TRBJ2-7; D is unclear. Germline V gene data show CDR1 as LNHNV and CDR2 as YYDKDF (reference sequence). Trimming stripped 3 bases from V and 4 bases from J, with 10 bases between. The CDR3 runs 13 residues. The CDR3 sequence is CATSRQMGYEQYF. The CDR3 DNA sequence: TGTGCCACCAGCAGGCAAATGGGATACGAGCAGTACTTC.

CDR3: CASSPGRDESQPQHF. For the CDR3, the DNA is TGTGCCAGCAGTCCGGGAAGGGATGAGAGTCAGCCCCAGCATTTT. The chain uses TRBV2 and TRBJ1-5; D is unresolved. The CDR3 consists of 15 residues. Germline V gives CDR1 SNHLY, CDR2 FYNNEI. Trimming took off 5 bases at V and 6 bases at J, with 17 bases between the two ends. The full variable domain, with the rest looked up from reference TRBV2 and TRBJ1-5, is EPEVTQTPSHQVTQMGQEVILRCVPISNHLYFYWYRQILGQKVEFLVSFYNNEISEKSEIFDDQFSVERPDGSNFTLKIRSTKLEDSAMYFCASSPGRDESQPQHFGDGTRLSIL.

V is TRBV28 and J is TRBJ1-2, with 11 bases that match TRBD1. V lost 8 bases, J lost 7 bases, and 6 bases stayed unmatched. CDR3 length: 13 amino acids. The germline V gene encodes CDR1 MDHEN and CDR2 SYDVKM. The chain's CDR3 is CASLEGQGGGYTF. CDR3 nucleotide sequence: TGTGCCAGCCTCGAGGGACAGGGGGGTGGCTACACCTTC.

This clone was seen only once. The chain is built from TRBV18 and TRBJ2-1; TRBD2 matches 8 bases. Looked up from germline, CDR1 is KGHSH and CDR2 is LQKENI. This CDR3 has 14 amino acids. Unmatched junction bases numbered 4, after V lost 0 bases and J lost 9 bases. The chain's CDR3 is CASSPPGLGIEQFF. The CDR3 DNA is TGTGCCAGCTCACCACCGGGACTAGGGATTGAGCAGTTCTTC.

There are a few counts of this clone. The chain is built from TRBV7-9 and TRBJ2-2, with a weak D call TRBD1 (7 bases). V gave up 5 bases and J gave up 4 bases, with 17 bases separating them. Germline V gene sequence: CDR1 SEHNR, CDR2 FQNEAQ (reference sequence). This CDR3 has 16 residues. The CDR3 spells CASSKSGGLGTGELFF. The DNA of the CDR3 is TGTGCCAGCAGCAAATCAGGGGGGTTGGGCACCGGGGAGCTGTTTTTT.

This chain links TRBV5-4 with TRBJ2-7; weak D call: TRBD2 (7 bases). Germline V gene lookup returns CDR1 SGHNT and CDR2 YYREEE (reference sequence). The CDR3 is 15 amino acids. Trimming stripped 4 bases from V and 2 bases from J, with 16 bases between. CDR3 DNA sequence: TGTGCCAGCAGCAGGGGGGGCCAGAACACCTACGAGCAGTACTTC. It codes for CASSRGGQNTYEQYF.

The chain links TRBV6-1 to TRBJ2-7, with TRBD1 matching 8 bases. The trim removed 1 base at V and 4 bases at J, leaving 6 bases unmatched. Germline V gives CDR1 MNHNS, CDR2 SASEGT. There are 15 residues in the CDR3. In nucleotides, the CDR3 is TGTGCCAGCAGTGAAGATTGGACAGGGAGGTACGAGCAGTACTTC. It codes for CASSEDWTGRYEQYF.